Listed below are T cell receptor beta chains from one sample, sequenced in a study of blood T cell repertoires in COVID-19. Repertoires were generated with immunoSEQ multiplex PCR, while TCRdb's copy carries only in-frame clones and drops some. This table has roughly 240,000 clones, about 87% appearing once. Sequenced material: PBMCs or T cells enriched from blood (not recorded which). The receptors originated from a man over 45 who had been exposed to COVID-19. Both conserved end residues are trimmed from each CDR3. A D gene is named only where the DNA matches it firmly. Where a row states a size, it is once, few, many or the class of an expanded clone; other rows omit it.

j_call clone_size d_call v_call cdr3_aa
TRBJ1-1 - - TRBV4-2 ASSVDRNTEAF
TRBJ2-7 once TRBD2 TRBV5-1 ASSLRAGDGYEQY
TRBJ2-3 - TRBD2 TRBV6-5 ASGFPSGRTDTQY
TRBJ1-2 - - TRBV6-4 ASSVSGTVGGYT
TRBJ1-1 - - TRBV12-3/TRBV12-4 ASSGHRATEAF
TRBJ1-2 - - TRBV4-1 ASSQGWGQGPYGYT
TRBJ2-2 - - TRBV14 ASSPRFNYVRQNTGELF
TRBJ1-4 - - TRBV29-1 SVLSANEKLF
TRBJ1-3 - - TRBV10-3 AIQDTTSGNTIY
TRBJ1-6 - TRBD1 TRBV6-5 ASQIIQGIGSPLH
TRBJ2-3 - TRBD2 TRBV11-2 ASSLGAGSTDTQY
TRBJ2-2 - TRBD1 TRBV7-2 ASSYRQGTGELF
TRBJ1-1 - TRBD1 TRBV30 AWSIQGWTEAF
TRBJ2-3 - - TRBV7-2 ASSSSVGRFTDTQY
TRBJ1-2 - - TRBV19 ASRPRAFHGYT
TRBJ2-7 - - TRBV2 ASSENPHTYEQY
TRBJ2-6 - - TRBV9 ASSVVGSSGANVLT
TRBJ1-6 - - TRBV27 ASSLTRRNSPLH
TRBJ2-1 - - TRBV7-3 ASSHGLDGNEQF
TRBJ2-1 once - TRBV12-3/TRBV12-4 ASSLPGGNEQF
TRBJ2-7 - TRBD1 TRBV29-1 SVDFRDRVWTYEQY
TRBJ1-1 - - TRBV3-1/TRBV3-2 ASSRTGPDTF
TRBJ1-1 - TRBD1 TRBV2 ASTGLTGTEAF
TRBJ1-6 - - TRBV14 ASSQVLGGFRSPLH
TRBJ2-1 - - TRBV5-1 ASRAGTGRGWGKF
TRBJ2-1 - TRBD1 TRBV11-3 ASSLPGQGDHNEQF
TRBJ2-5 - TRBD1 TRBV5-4 ASSPKTGKETQY
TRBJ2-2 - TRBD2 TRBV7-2 ASNPAGANTGELF
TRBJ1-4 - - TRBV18 ASSSSQVGSEKLF
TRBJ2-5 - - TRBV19 ASSIEGARETQY
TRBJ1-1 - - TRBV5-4 ASSLVVAGTEAF
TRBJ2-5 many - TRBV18 ASSPKRLQETQY
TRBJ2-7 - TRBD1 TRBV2 ASKMGQGTYEQY
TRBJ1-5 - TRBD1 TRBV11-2 ASSLDDRVENQPQH
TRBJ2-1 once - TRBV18 ASSRGYNEQF
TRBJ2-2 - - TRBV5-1 ASSFDPGNSRELF
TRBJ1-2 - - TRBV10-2 ASSEPQVLYGYT
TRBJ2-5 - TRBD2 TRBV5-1 ASSFLAGQETQY
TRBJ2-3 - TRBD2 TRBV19 ASSLGAGGPGADTQY
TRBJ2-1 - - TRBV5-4 ASSPPVGGEQF
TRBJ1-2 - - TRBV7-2 ASSLGALGLGDGYT
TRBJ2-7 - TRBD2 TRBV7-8 ASSLARPLAGGFSSYEQY
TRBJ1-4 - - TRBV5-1 ASSLLGQSIEKLF
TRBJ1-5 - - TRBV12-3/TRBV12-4 ASSFTGDQPQH
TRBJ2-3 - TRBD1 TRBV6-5 ASVNYRGDTQY
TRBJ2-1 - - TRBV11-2 ASSLSAVTYNEQF
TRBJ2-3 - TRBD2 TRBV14 ASSQTSALAQY
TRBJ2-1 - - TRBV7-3 ASSQTGPHEQF
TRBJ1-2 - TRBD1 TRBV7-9 ASSLGTGDIYGYT
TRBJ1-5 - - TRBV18 ASSPAGGNQPQH